This entry is about one T cell receptor (beta chain). The antigen remains unidentified. This entry is derived from a study of cytomegalovirus exposure and HLA in healthy donors. General study points: A later analysis showed TCR association rates differing by HLA locus, peaking at DRB1 and lowest at HLA-C. TRBV6-2, TRBV6-3 and other indistinguishable V segments were excluded.

It was with 60 Vbeta and 13 Jbeta primers that the PCR ran. Clones were sequenced by immunoSEQ multiplex PCR, and TCRdb holds only the in-frame ones, with some missing. This sample has about 90,000 clones, with roughly 83% found just once. Germline V gives CDR1 KGHSH, CDR2 LQKENI. Trimming removed 1 base at V and 1 base at J, with 11 bases between. This CDR3 has 16 amino acids. The origin of this receptor is a man aged 18 to 35 in good health and CMV-seronegative. The V call is TRBV18, the J call TRBJ1-3, with D possibly matching TRBD1 (5 bases). The specimen sequenced was PBMCs. This CDR3 reads CASSPRQGLSGNTIYF. CDR3 coding DNA: TGTGCCAGCTCACCACGGCAGGGCCTTTCTGGAAACACCATATATTTT.